This T cell receptor beta chain was found in a study of cytomegalovirus exposure and HLA in healthy donors. Primers: 60 Vbeta forward and 13 Jbeta reverse. Only in-frame clones appear in the TCRdb table, and some are missing; sequencing was by immunoSEQ multiplex PCR. The sample has around 150,000 clones, 76% seen once. Trimming cost V 2 bases and J 5 bases, with 7 bases left between them. CDR3 size: 13 residues. Germline V gene data show CDR1 as KGHSH and CDR2 as LQKENI. The source material was PBMCs. This chain connects TRBV18 to TRBJ1-5; D unclear. This receptor was identified in a man between 60 and 75 years old in good health and CMV-seronegative. DNA for the CDR3: TGTGCCAGCTCACCAGGAGTTGATCAGCCCCAGCATTTT. It encodes CASSPGVDQPQHF.